This T cell receptor beta chain was observed in a study of neurological immune-mediated disorders (dated by TCRdb to between 2018 and 2020). Regarding the complete study: Among the approximately 35 multiple sclerosis patients, around 30 had relapsing-remitting MS and 3 had secondary progressive MS. Using UMI-based sequencing, the study compared peripheral blood TCR-beta repertoires from patients with HTLV-I-associated myelopathy (HAM/TSP), patients with multiple sclerosis, and healthy controls. Longitudinal samples, technical triplicates and paired sorted CD4+ and CD8+ T-cell subsets, alongside PBMC samples, were included among the approximately 98 TCR-beta libraries. Each longitudinal HAM/TSP and healthy donor was sampled at 3 time-points spaced at about 3-40 month intervals. The cohort comprised 68 subjects: about 14 HAM/TSP patients, 35 or so multiple sclerosis patients and about 20 healthy controls.

This clonotype was seen many times. The clone's antigen remains unknown. No quality values exist for individual bases; no much larger clone is one base distant. CDR1 SGHRS and CDR2 YFSETQ were looked up in the germline V gene. V has 1 base trimmed and J has 4 bases trimmed; junction bases matching no gene number 3. The CDR3 has 14 amino acids, counting the end cysteine and phenylalanine. Only the CDR3 part of the read is kept: 42 bases, read in frame from the first base. This specimen's time point label, per the study, means: longitudinal time-point 3. For the unsorted PBMC libraries, 2 million PBMCs were stored in RNAlater at -80 degrees C until RNA extraction and were used to generate the libraries. The multiple sclerosis patients were enrolled in a US clinical protocol that evaluated disease progression with magnetic resonance imaging. Peripheral blood was subjected to Ficoll-Hypaque density gradient centrifugation to isolate PBMCs, which were then cryopreserved in liquid nitrogen.

Here is what the overall study found, with its caveats: In a phylogenetic analysis, the repertoires of 18 out of 34 MS patients fell into a single cluster of related CDR3 sequences, pointing to a possible signature at the repertoire level. Expanded clones from different subjects shared no identical CDR3 amino acid sequences, which suggests that TCR-beta repertoires were private in all groups. The highest TCR clonal expansion was observed in HAM/TSP patients, whereas the lowest was observed in MS patients, even when compared with healthy controls. No association of the MS cluster with clinical or MRI features was observed, and the need for larger cohorts was stated by the authors.

cDNA was synthesized by template-switch 5'RACE using a primer carrying a 10-nucleotide random unique molecular identifier by which each TCR transcript was tagged. Every sequencing run covered 15-18 subjects and yielded more than 170 million TCR-beta sequences. Total RNA was extracted with the RNeasy kit. The KAPA Real-time Library Amplification kit was used to amplify TCR-beta VDJ regions with primers for the TCR constant region and the 5'RACE anchor. A first PCR added sample indexes and Illumina adaptors, and a second PCR then raised library yield. After Ampure bead purification, the TCR product of roughly 650 bp was size-selected on a 2% E-gel SizeSelection system. Before pooling, library quality was checked on a Bioanalyzer, concentration was measured with Qubit, and libraries were quantified with the Kapa Library Quantification kit. An Illumina HiSeq 2500 was used to sequence the libraries paired-end at 2 x 150 bp. To increase sequence diversity, roughly 25-31% phiX was spiked into each library pool. Per the authors' processing: Quality-filtered reads were processed with the UMI-based MiGEC pipeline, which removed over 75% of raw TCR sequences during error correction. IMGT germline references were used for aligning VDJ genes, and each clonotype was defined as a unique CDR3 amino acid sequence together with its V-J genes. VDJtools evaluated clonal expansion, Shannon diversity and CDR3 relatedness (CalcPairwiseDistances, ClusterSamples); CLCbio workbench built phylogenetic trees. A clone was classed as expanded if it had 8 or more unique UMIs, a cutoff based on coefficient-of-variation modelling across technical triplicates. TCRdb reran the public reads through fastp at Q25 and MiXCR, keeping productive beta chains. Records with the same CDR3 protein are collapsed into one entry carrying the most frequent genes and DNA. None of the V and J calls come from the authors' own analysis; TCRdb made them. The sample contains under 100,000 distinct CDR3 sequences, 4.3% of them found a single time. In total, the top ten clones hold approximately 5.7% of the sample.

The rearranged segments are TRBV5-1 and TRBJ2-7; 9 central nucleotides agree with TRBD1. The sequence derives from an older woman with multiple sclerosis. Sequencing was performed on PBMCs. The CDR3 loop reads CASSLTDRGYEQYF. The DNA is TGCGCCAGCAGCTTGACGGACAGGGGTTACGAGCAGTACTTC.